This TCR beta chain was sequenced during a study of blood T cell repertoires in COVID-19. Study summary: The analysed material was cDNA or gDNA that came from T cells, B-cell-depleted T cells, or PBMCs.

The method was immunoSEQ multiplex PCR; TCRdb's version includes in-frame clones alone and lacks a portion of them. The table shows more than 350,000 clones, with 80% to 90% occurring only once. Germline CDR1 is SQVTM and CDR2 is ANQGSEA. V lost 7 bases and J 4 bases, leaving 16 bases between the germline ends. This CDR3 comprises 13 residues. The chain recombines TRBV29-1 with TRBJ1-2; D is possibly TRBD1 (6 bases). The sequence came from a man aged 18-30 years who had recovered from COVID-19. Sequenced: PBMCs or T cells enriched from blood (not recorded which). The CDR3 sequence is CSAQGRGTYGYTF. The CDR3 coding sequence is TGCAGCGCACAAGGCAGGGGTACCTATGGCTACACCTTC.